This T cell receptor (beta chain) stems from a study of human T cells and chemical hapten exposure. Study-wide background: Sensitization applied 2% DPC to approximately 2 cm by approximately 2 cm of upper inner arm skin. Alopecia areata, totalis or universalis affected patients, mainly female. Study-level findings and limits: TCRs exceeding a frequency of 1 in 1000 stayed unchanged under DPC sensitization.

Single cDNA molecules in the library carried unique molecular identifiers attached during preparation. From the RACE reads, TCRdb called clonotypes with MiXCR, one entry per CDR3 protein. The data hold 280,000 or so distinct CDR3 sequences, with about 7.7% observed a single time. From germline, CDR1 is SNHLY and CDR2 FYNNEI. Between the trimmed V and J ends, which lost 6 bases and 3 bases, there was a span of 23 bases. CDR3 length equals 18 residues. This clonotype was recorded at least ten times. The target antigen is unknown. Sample time point: pre-sensitization, week 0. Indicated treatment: therapeutic diphenylcyclopropenone sensitization with weekly scalp DPC.

The J gene is TRBJ1-4, the V gene TRBV2; TRBD1 might be the D (5 bases). This clonotype originated in a man between 18 and 35 years old with alopecia areata. Some clones in this sample may be carry-over from other donors' samples. This sample comprised whole blood, obtained in connection with sensitization to the hapten diphenylcyclopropenone (DPC). CDR3 in DNA: TGTGCCAGCAGGATATCGAAACAGGCCTCTGCAGCTAATGAAAAACTGTTTTTT. Its protein product is CASRISKQASAANEKLFF.